The 24 T cell receptor beta chains in this list originate from one sample, sequenced in a study of OX40 agonist ivuxolimab in advanced cancers. The library relied on the immunoSEQ multiplex PCR assay. This is the immuneACCESS table as TCRdb keeps it, with only in-frame sequences that have V and J called. A part of the clones is gone; compared with another copy, unresolved V genes explain less than half, and the rest is unexplained. The sample profile shows approximately 97,000 clones; about 90% of them were found once. More than 5.5% of the sample belongs to the ten largest clones. This sample comprised CD4+ or CD8+ T cells sorted from blood, obtained in a trial of the OX40 agonist ivuxolimab. The receptors here all came from an adult with an advanced solid tumor such as melanoma, head and neck, liver or kidney cancer.

The genes are TRBV18 and TRBJ2-1, with D possibly called TRBD1 or TRBD2 (5 bases each). Germline V gives CDR1 KGHSH, CDR2 LQKENI. V was pared by 2 bases and J by 6 bases, with 8 bases between. This CDR3 contains 13 residues. This CDR3 is CASSPRGANEQFF. CDR3 DNA sequence: TGTGCCAGCTCACCAAGAGGGGCCAATGAGCAGTTCTTC.

This chain uses TRBV5-5 with TRBJ1-1; D is perhaps TRBD1 (5 bases). V was clipped by 4 bases and J by 5 bases, with 12 bases between them. Germline V CDR1 and CDR2: SGHKS, YYEKEE (reference sequence). This CDR3 contains 13 residues. The CDR3 loop reads CASSIVEGTEAFF. The CDR3 DNA reads TGTGCCAGCAGCATCGTTGAGGGGACTGAAGCTTTCTTT.

The rearrangement uses TRBV7-2 and TRBJ1-1; tentatively, D is TRBD1 (6 bases). The V end lost 0 bases, the J end lost 12 bases, and 14 bases lay between the germline ends. The CDR3 is 13 residues long. Germline values: CDR1 SGHTA, CDR2 FQGNSA. CDR3 nucleotide sequence: TGTGCCAGCAGCTTAGCACCAGGGGAGGTGACTTTCTTT. It specifies CASSLAPGEVTFF.

The rearrangement joins TRBV2 to TRBJ2-1, with 11 bases lining up with TRBD2. The CDR3 is 17 amino acids. Unmatched junction bases numbered 7, after V lost 6 bases and J lost 0 bases. CDR1 and CDR2 from the germline V gene are SNHLY and FYNNEI. CDR3 sequence: CASRMTTSGTSYNEQFF. In DNA form, the CDR3 reads TGTGCCAGCAGGATGACGACTAGCGGGACCTCCTACAATGAGCAGTTCTTC.

V gene TRBV6-6 combines with J gene TRBJ2-1; D may correspond to TRBD1 or TRBD2 (7 bases each). Trimming took off 6 bases at V and 0 bases at J, with 15 bases between the two ends. Per the germline V gene, CDR1 is MNHNY and CDR2 is SVGAGI (reference sequence). This CDR3 contains 16 residues. This CDR3 is CASRLRGGLSYNEQFF. Written as DNA, the CDR3 is TGTGCCAGCAGGCTCAGGGGGGGCCTCTCCTACAATGAGCAGTTCTTC.

V and J are TRBV6-5 and TRBJ1-2; the D gene is possibly TRBD1 (5 bases). This CDR3 has 15 residues. Trimming left V 6 bases short and J 8 bases short, with 22 bases between. Germline CDR1 reads MNHEY; CDR2 reads SVGAGI. CDR3 sequence (DNA): TGTGCCAGCAGCCGAACTCGGGACTCCGCGGGAGGCTACACCTTC. Translating gives CASSRTRDSAGGYTF.

This clone was observed a single time. The genes are TRBV6-1 and TRBJ2-4, with no clear D. The germline gives CDR1 MNHNS, CDR2 SASEGT. V lost 7 bases and J 0 bases, leaving 10 bases between the germline ends. This CDR3 region has 14 residues. CDR3 protein: CASKQTGAKNIQYF. The CDR3 DNA is TGTGCCAGCAAGCAGACTGGAGCCAAAAACATTCAGTACTTC.

This clone was recorded only once. The chain recombines TRBV6-5 with TRBJ2-1, with 8 bases that match TRBD2. After removal of 0 bases from V and 6 bases from J, the junction contained 7 bases not matched to a gene. CDR1 MNHEY and CDR2 SVGAGI come from the germline V gene. The length of the CDR3 is 16 residues. CDR3 residues: CASSYSLRGGTNEQFF. CDR3 nucleotide sequence: TGTGCCAGCAGTTACTCGCTACGGGGGGGCACCAATGAGCAGTTCTTC.

The rearrangement joins TRBV30 to TRBJ1-2; no clear D gene. The CDR3 sequence is 13 residues long. The V gene's germline CDR1 is GTSNPN and CDR2 SVGIG (reference sequence). The V gene lost 1 base and the J gene lost 4 bases, with 10 bases spanning the gap. CDR3 sequence (DNA): TGTGCCTGGAGTGGAAGTGCCCCCTATGGCTACACCTTC. Amino acid sequence: CAWSGSAPYGYTF.

The chain has TRBV5-4 and TRBJ2-7; D not certain. CDR3 size: 15 residues. CDR1 is SGHNT, CDR2 YYREEE, per germline (reference sequence). Trimming removed 4 bases at V and 4 bases at J, with 18 bases between. The CDR3 region is CASSDLKTGKYEQYF. In DNA form, the CDR3 reads TGTGCCAGCAGCGATTTGAAGACTGGAAAATACGAGCAGTACTTC.

This rearrangement joins TRBV27 to TRBJ2-5, with a tentative D call TRBD1 (7 bases). This CDR3 has 15 amino acids. Trimming shortened V by 5 bases and J by 2 bases, and 15 bases separated the two germline ends. Germline CDR1 and CDR2: MNHEY and SMNVEV (reference sequence). The CDR3 nucleotides are TGTGCCAGCAGTGCAGGGGGGTGGAATCAAGAGACCCAGTACTTC. Its protein is CASSAGGWNQETQYF.

V gene TRBV10-1 combines with J gene TRBJ2-3; D is uncertain. Trimming took 3 bases from V and 2 from J, leaving 9 bases between them. Per germline, CDR1 WNHNN and CDR2 SYGVQD (reference sequence). The CDR3 loop spans 14 amino acids. This CDR3 is CASSDTAITDTQYF. In nucleotides, the CDR3 is TGCGCCAGCAGTGACACGGCCATCACAGATACGCAGTATTTT.

The chain employs TRBV7-3 and TRBJ2-5; D might be TRBD2 (7 bases). Per germline, CDR1 SGHTA and CDR2 FQGTGA. Trimming shortened V by 5 bases and J by 5 bases, and 15 bases separated the two germline ends. The CDR3 has 14 amino acids. The CDR3 loop reads CASSPAGAGETQYF. CDR3 nucleotides: TGTGCCAGCAGCCCCGCGGGGGCAGGCGAGACCCAGTACTTC.

This chain joins TRBV2 and TRBJ1-2; D gene unclear. This CDR3 has 14 amino acids. Germline loops: CDR1 SNHLY, CDR2 FYNNEI. Trimming removed 4 bases at V and 10 bases at J, with 19 bases between. DNA of the CDR3: TGTGCCAGCAGTGGGCTCGACACCCTTGATGTCTACACCTTC. This sequence encodes CASSGLDTLDVYTF.

The chain links TRBV14 to TRBJ2-5; D remains unclear. The CDR3 covers 14 residues. The V and J ends lost 1 base and 11 bases respectively, with 17 bases between them. Germline CDR1 SGHDN, CDR2 FVKESK. This CDR3 is CASSQVASSLEQYF. CDR3 bases: TGTGCCAGCAGCCAAGTTGCCTCTTCGTTGGAGCAGTACTTC.

This chain uses TRBV5-1 with TRBJ1-2; D perhaps matches TRBD1 (6 bases). Trimming left V 0 bases short and J 6 bases short, with 9 bases between. Germline V CDR1 and CDR2: SGHRS, YFSETQ. The CDR3 contains 13 residues. The CDR3 here is CASSLGQAHGYTF. CDR3 nucleotides: TGCGCCAGCAGCTTGGGACAGGCTCATGGCTACACCTTC.

This rearrangement joins TRBV16 to TRBJ1-5, with TRBD1 matching over 9 bases. The CDR3 sequence is 14 residues long. With V trimmed by 8 bases and J by 2 bases, 4 bases remained unmatched. CDR1 is KGHSY and CDR2 is FQNENV in the germline V gene. CDR3 sequence: CASSRTGGNQPQHF. CDR3 in DNA: TGTGCCAGCTCCCGGACAGGGGGCAATCAGCCCCAGCATTTT.

The CDR3 sequence: CAWRTGRYGYTF. CDR3 coding DNA: TGTGCCTGGAGGACAGGGAGGTATGGCTACACCTTC. The V call is TRBV30, the J call TRBJ1-2, with 7 bases aligning to TRBD1. The V segment lost 3 bases and the J segment 5 bases; nucleotides outside the gene matches: 3. Germline values: CDR1 GTSNPN, CDR2 SVGIG (reference sequence). This CDR3 is 12 amino acids long. Combining the CDR3 with reference TRBV30 and TRBJ1-2 gives the whole variable domain SQTIHQWPATLVQPVGSPLSLECTVEGTSNPNLYWYRQAAGRGLQLLFYSVGIGQISSEVPQNLSASRPQDRQFILSSKKLLLSDSGFYLCAWRTGRYGYTFGSGTRLTVV.

The chain carries TRBV7-9 and TRBJ1-1; D perhaps matches TRBD1 (5 bases). Trimming left V 6 bases short and J 0 bases short, with 17 bases between. The germline V gene encodes CDR1 SEHNR and CDR2 FQNEAQ (reference sequence). CDR3 size: 16 residues. CDR3 loop: CASRPVGLEMNTEAFF. The CDR3 nucleotides are TGTGCCAGCAGACCAGTGGGGCTGGAGATGAACACTGAAGCTTTCTTT.

The chain combines TRBV23-1 with TRBJ1-2; D remains ambiguous. TRBV23-1 is treated as an ORF (open reading frame) with a function not yet certain. Trimming took 4 bases from V and 1 from J, leaving 19 bases between them. CDR3 length: 17 residues. In DNA form, the CDR3 reads TGCGCCAGCAGTCGTCCATTACTGCCATTCGGTAACTATGGCTACACCTTC. It specifies CASSRPLLPFGNYGYTF.

V gene TRBV7-2 combines with J gene TRBJ1-6; 9 bases are shared with TRBD1. Per the germline V gene, CDR1 is SGHTA and CDR2 is FQGNSA. The ends lost 4 bases at V and 8 bases at J; junction bases unmatched: 3. CDR3 length equals 14 residues. CDR3 protein: CASSSWTGDSPLHF. CDR3 DNA sequence: TGTGCCAGCAGCTCCTGGACAGGGGATTCACCCCTCCACTTT.

The V gene is TRBV11-3, the J gene TRBJ1-3, with 9 positions matching TRBD1. The germline gives CDR1 SGHNT, CDR2 YENEEA. The CDR3 is 18 residues long. Germline trimming cut 5 bases from V and 3 bases from J; bases unmatched to any gene: 14. In DNA form, the CDR3 reads TGTGCCAGCAGCCCCACTCGGGAACAGGGGGCGCGTGGAAACACCATATATTTT. It is translated as CASSPTREQGARGNTIYF. The entire variable domain, with the rest obtained from reference TRBV11-3 and TRBJ1-3, is as follows: EAGVVQSPRYKIIEKKQPVAFWCNPISGHNTLYWYLQNLGQGPELLIRYENEEAVDDSQLPKDRFSAERLKGVDSTLKIQPAELGDSAVYLCASSPTREQGARGNTIYFGEGSWLTVV.

This chain uses TRBV5-8 with TRBJ2-7, with TRBD2 as a possible D gene (5 bases). The germline V and J ends were trimmed by 7 bases and 2 bases, with 16 bases remaining between them. Germline lookup yields CDR1 SGHTS and CDR2 YDEGEE. This CDR3 contains 14 residues. The CDR3 DNA reads as TGTGCCAGCGAAAAAGCCCCGGGGACCTACGAGCAGTACTTC. Encoded protein: CASEKAPGTYEQYF. Full variable domain (rest looked up from reference TRBV5-8 and TRBJ2-7): EAGVTQSPTHLIKTRGQQATLRCSPISGHTSVYWYQQALGLGLQFLLWYDEGEERNRGNFPPRFSGRQFPNYSSELNVNALELEDSALYLCASEKAPGTYEQYFGPGTRLTVT.

The V and J genes are TRBV5-6 and TRBJ1-1; 7 nucleotides line up with TRBD1. Germline V gene lookup returns CDR1 SGHDT and CDR2 YYEEEE. The CDR3 extends over 15 amino acids. V was pared by 7 bases and J by 3 bases, with 12 bases of the junction left unmatched. CDR3 DNA sequence: TGTGCCAGCTCTCGAGGGACAGTGGTTTACACTGAAGCTTTCTTT. Translating it yields CASSRGTVVYTEAFF.